This TCR beta chain was documented in a study of prognosis after radiotherapy for stage I lung cancer. General observations from the study: The median unique TCR clone count dropped from approximately 10,000 to 7,000 after stereotactic body radiation therapy. Patients without metastases reportedly showed TRBV and TRBJ gene usage unlike that of patients with metastases.

This clonotype was recorded many times. No antigen is known for it. The germline V and J ends were trimmed by 3 bases and 1 base, with 9 bases remaining between them. The germline V gene has CDR1 SGHDT and CDR2 YYEEEE. This CDR3 comprises 14 residues. Starting from genomic DNA, TCR beta CDR3 was amplified through two-round multiplex PCR. Gene-specific primers for each TRBV and TRBJ gene drove first-round PCR. MiXCR was run by TCRdb on the multiplex PCR reads, yielding one entry per CDR3 protein. The sample includes 30,000 to 40,000 distinct CDR3 sequences, approximately 35% seen only once; the top ten take around 29%.

The chain recombines TRBV5-6 with TRBJ2-3; maybe TRBD1 (6 bases). The receptor was isolated from a donor aged 50 or older with non-small cell lung cancer. The sequenced sample was PBMCs, obtained before or after stereotactic body radiation therapy (not recorded which). CDR3 bases: TGTGCCAGCAGCTCAGGGGTCCGCACAGATACGCAGTATTTT. As protein: CASSSGVRTDTQYF. The whole variable domain, filled in from reference TRBV5-6 and TRBJ2-3, reads DAGVTQSPTHLIKTRGQQVTLRCSPKSGHDTVSWYQQALGQGPQFIFQYYEEEERQRGNFPDRFSGHQFPNYSSELNVNALLLGDSALYLCASSSGVRTDTQYFGPGTRLTVL.